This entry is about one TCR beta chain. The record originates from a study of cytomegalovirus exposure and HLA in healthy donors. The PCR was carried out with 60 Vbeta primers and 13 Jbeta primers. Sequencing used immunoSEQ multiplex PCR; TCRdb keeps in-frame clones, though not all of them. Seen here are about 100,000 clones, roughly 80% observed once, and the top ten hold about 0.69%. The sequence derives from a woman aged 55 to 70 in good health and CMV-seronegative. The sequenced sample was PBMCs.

DNA for the CDR3: TGTGCCAGCAGCCGAAGCCTAGCGGACGGTGAGCAGTTCTTC. Protein product: CASSRSLADGEQFF. V is TRBV6-5 and J is TRBJ2-1, with TRBD2 matching 7 bases. This CDR3 region has 14 residues. The trim removed 6 bases at V and 9 bases at J, leaving 11 bases unmatched. The germline V gene encodes CDR1 MNHEY and CDR2 SVGAGI.